The rows below give T cell receptor beta chains drawn from one sample of a study of CD8 T cells in ankylosing spondylitis. Each CDR3 protein gets one entry after TCRdb re-called the 5' RACE reads with MiXCR. The table includes about 340,000 distinct CDR3 sequences, about 14% detected once. Sequencing used blood, either unsorted or a sorted T cell fraction (not recorded which). All receptors derive from a male donor with ankylosing spondylitis or in good health (not recorded which). CDR3s include the opening cysteine and the closing phenylalanine or tryptophan. Each record gives: V gene, clone size, J gene, D gene, CDR3 DNA, CDR3 protein. D genes are given only for firm matches. Clone size appears in some rows only: once, few, many, or a class for an expanded clone.

>TRBV11-2|-|TRBJ2-6|-
TGTGCCAGCAGCTTAGATGGTAGTGGAGGCTCTGGGGCCAACGTCCTGACTTTC
CASSLDGSGGSGANVLTF
>TRBV29-1|few|TRBJ2-1|TRBD2
TGCAGCGTTCGGGCTCCCGGGGGGATCTACAATGAGCAGTTCTTC
CSVRAPGGIYNEQFF
>TRBV2|few|TRBJ1-2|-
TGTGCCAGCAGTGAAGACAGAAACTATGGCTACACCTTC
CASSEDRNYGYTF
>TRBV10-3|-|TRBJ2-7|TRBD1
TGTGCCATCGGAGGGACAGGGACCTACGAGCAGTACTTC
CAIGGTGTYEQYF
>TRBV13|-|TRBJ2-4|TRBD1
TGTGCCAGCAGCTCCCGACAGGGGGTAGACATTCAGTACTTC
CASSSRQGVDIQYF
>TRBV2|-|TRBJ2-1|-
TGTGCCAGCACATCCGCGGGACAGCTACCCTACAATGAGCAGTTCTTC
CASTSAGQLPYNEQFF
>TRBV7-9|few|TRBJ2-3|TRBD2
TGTGCCAGCAGCCCTGGACTAGCGGGAGGAAGGACAGATACGCAGTATTTT
CASSPGLAGGRTDTQYF
>TRBV12-3/TRBV12-4|-|TRBJ1-3|TRBD1
TGTGCCAGCACCCTCTCAGGGGGCAGTGGAAACACCATATATTTT
CASTLSGGSGNTIYF
>TRBV2|-|TRBJ1-1|-
TGTGCCAGCAGTGCGGAGCCTTTGAACACTGAAGCTTTCTTT
CASSAEPLNTEAFF
>TRBV7-2|-|TRBJ2-5|-
TGTGCCAGCGCAATAGGGGCAGAGACCCAGTACTTC
CASAIGAETQYF
>TRBV29-1|few|TRBJ1-2|-
TGCAGCGTTGCCGAGGGCCCGGCCTATGGCTACACCTTC
CSVAEGPAYGYTF
>TRBV10-3|few|TRBJ1-1|-
TGTGCCATCAGTGGGGGACGGAACACTGAAGCTTTCTTT
CAISGGRNTEAFF
>TRBV5-6|-|TRBJ2-3|TRBD1
TGTGACAGCAGCTCCGTCCCGGGACAGGGCTCAGATACGCAGTATTTT
CDSSSVPGQGSDTQYF
>TRBV7-2|-|TRBJ1-5|-
TGTGCCAGCAGCTTAGCAGGCAGGGAGAGCAATCAGCCCCAGCATTTT
CASSLAGRESNQPQHF
>TRBV5-1|few|TRBJ2-1|-
TGCGCCAGCAGCTTGGGAGCGGGCGCAAATGAGCAGTTCTTC
CASSLGAGANEQFF
>TRBV20-1|few|TRBJ2-4|-
TGCAGTGCTAGAGATTGGGGCCAGACCAAAAACATTCAGTACTTC
CSARDWGQTKNIQYF
>TRBV3-1|few|TRBJ1-2|TRBD1
TGTGCCAGCAACTCACAGGGGGCTTTCTATGGCTACACCTTC
CASNSQGAFYGYTF
>TRBV29-1|-|TRBJ2-3|-
TGCAGCGTTGAACCGGGTGGGGTGGGACGCGCCACAGATACGCAGTATTTT
CSVEPGGVGRATDTQYF
>TRBV12-3/TRBV12-4|few|TRBJ1-1|-
TGTGCCAGCAGGGTCGGGAACACTGAAGCTTTCTTT
CASRVGNTEAFF
>TRBV6-1|-|TRBJ2-2|-
TGTGCCAGCATACCCGGGGAGCTGTTTTTT
CASIPGELFF
>TRBV9|few|TRBJ2-1|TRBD1
TGTGCCAGCAGCGTACGGACAGGACTTTCCTACAATGAGCAGTTCTTC
CASSVRTGLSYNEQFF
>TRBV3-1|-|TRBJ2-4|-
TGTGCCAGCAGCCCGGTTGGGGATAAAGGAAACATTCAGTACTTC
CASSPVGDKGNIQYF
>TRBV25-1|-|TRBJ1-5|-
TGTGCCAGCAGTGAATGGTCGGCCCCACCGGACACTCAGCCCCAGCATTTT
CASSEWSAPPDTQPQHF
>TRBV12-3/TRBV12-4|many|TRBJ1-2|-
TGTGCCAGCAGTTTGAGGAAGAACTATGGCTACACCTTC
CASSLRKNYGYTF
>TRBV7-2|-|TRBJ2-3|-
TGTGCCAGCAGCCTAGGATTGTCTAGCACAGATACGCAGTATTTT
CASSLGLSSTDTQYF
>TRBV2|-|TRBJ2-1|-
TGTGCCAGCAGTGAACTGGCGCCATACAATGAGCAGTTCTTC
CASSELAPYNEQFF
>TRBV6-1|few|TRBJ2-3|-
TGTGCCAGCAGGCCGGACTATCCAGATACGCAGTATTTT
CASRPDYPDTQYF
>TRBV5-1|-|TRBJ2-3|-
TGCGCCAGCAGCTTGAAGATGGGCTATGGCGGCCCCTACTCTAGCACAGATACGCAGTATTTT
CASSLKMGYGGPYSSTDTQYF
>TRBV3-1|few|TRBJ1-2|-
TGTGCCAGCAGCCACTCTGGGACATCCAACTATGGCTACACCTTC
CASSHSGTSNYGYTF
>TRBV6-5|few|TRBJ1-5|TRBD1
TGTGCCAGCAGTTCCGGACAGGGCTCAAGTCAGCCCCAGCATTTT
CASSSGQGSSQPQHF
>TRBV5-6|few|TRBJ2-7|TRBD1
TGTGCCAGCAGCCCCCGACAGGGAAGGGGCTACGAGCAGTACTTC
CASSPRQGRGYEQYF
>TRBV21-1|-|TRBJ2-5|-
TGTGCCAGCAGCAAAGGATACGGACAGGGCTTGGGGGAGACCCAGTACTTC
CASSKGYGQGLGETQYF
>TRBV11-2|few|TRBJ1-2|-
TGTGCCAGCAGCCCTGTGGTTTCTAACTATGGCTACACCTTC
CASSPVVSNYGYTF
>TRBV12-3/TRBV12-4|few|TRBJ1-4|TRBD1
TGTGCCAGCAGTCCGGGACAGGCGGATGAAAAACTGTTTTTT
CASSPGQADEKLFF
>TRBV10-1|few|TRBJ2-3|-
TGCGCCAGCAGTGGACAGGTCAGCACAGATACGCAGTATTTT
CASSGQVSTDTQYF
>TRBV4-2|-|TRBJ2-2|TRBD2
TGTGCCAGCAGCCGGACTAGCGGGGGGGTTAACACCGGGGAGCTGTTTTTT
CASSRTSGGVNTGELFF
>TRBV3-1|few|TRBJ2-1|TRBD2
TGTGCCAGCAGCCCTGGGAGGAGCGGGGGGTACAATGAGCAGTTCTTC
CASSPGRSGGYNEQFF
>TRBV3-1|-|TRBJ2-7|TRBD1
TGTGCCAGCAGCCAAGAGGGACAGGGACCACCCTACGAGCAGTACTTC
CASSQEGQGPPYEQYF
>TRBV6-1|-|TRBJ2-1|-
TGTGCCAGCAGTGGCTCGGATGCCAGCTCCTACAATGAGCAGTTCTTC
CASSGSDASSYNEQFF
>TRBV5-6|many|TRBJ2-5|TRBD1
TGTGCCAGCAGCTTACAGGGGCAAGAGACCCAGTACTTC
CASSLQGQETQYF
>TRBV5-1|once|TRBJ2-1|-
TGCGCCAGCAGCAGTGACAGCCGCACGGGCAATGAGCAGTTCTTC
CASSSDSRTGNEQFF
>TRBV29-1|-|TRBJ2-1|TRBD2
TGCAGCGTTGGGGAGACTAGCGCCTACAATGAGCAGTTCTTC
CSVGETSAYNEQFF
>TRBV12-3/TRBV12-4|many|TRBJ2-1|TRBD2
TGTGCCAGCAGTTTCGAAGCGGGAGATGGCAATGAGCAGTTCTTC
CASSFEAGDGNEQFF
>TRBV10-3|-|TRBJ1-2|TRBD1
TGTGCCATCAGTGACCCAATCACAGGGGCTGGAGGCTACACCTTC
CAISDPITGAGGYTF
>TRBV7-8|-|TRBJ2-1|-
TGTGCCAGCAGCTTTGGGGGAAGCTTTAATTTGGGCAATGAGCAGTTCTTC
CASSFGGSFNLGNEQFF
>TRBV5-1|few|TRBJ1-2|TRBD1
TGCGCCAGCAGCTGGACAGGCTCGAACTATGGCTACACCTTC
CASSWTGSNYGYTF
>TRBV13|few|TRBJ1-2|-
TGTGCCTGCAGACCAAACCCAGGGAGGCGAGCGCTGGGCTACACCTTC
CACRPNPGRRALGYTF
>TRBV7-8|few|TRBJ1-3|TRBD1
TGTGCCAGCAGCCCGGGACAGGGGGGGGACACCATATATTTT
CASSPGQGGDTIYF
>TRBV24-1|-|TRBJ2-2|-
TGTGCCACCAGTGAACGGGGTCCGAACACCGGGGAGCTGTTTTTT
CATSERGPNTGELFF
>TRBV7-9|many|TRBJ1-6|TRBD1
TGTGCCAGCAGCCGAGGGGGACAGACAAATTCACCCCTCCACTTT
CASSRGGQTNSPLHF
>TRBV5-1|-|TRBJ1-1|-
TGCGCCAGCAGCATAACAGGGATGAACACTGAAGCTTTCTTT
CASSITGMNTEAFF